The 9 T cell receptor beta chains reported below all come from one sample, sequenced in a study of cytomegalovirus exposure and HLA in healthy donors. A multiplex PCR was run with 60 Vbeta primers and 13 Jbeta primers. Some clones are missing from TCRdb's copy, which holds only in-frame ones; the method was immunoSEQ multiplex PCR. Among about 140,000 clones listed, 61% were seen once. The material sequenced was PBMCs. Every receptor here comes from a male donor in good health and CMV-seronegative.

This chain joins TRBV21-1 and TRBJ1-1; whether TRBD1, the table's D call, matches the DNA was not checked. TRBV21-1 is deemed a pseudogene. This CDR3 has 12 amino acids. In DNA, the CDR3 is TGTGCCAGCAGCAACTGCAGAACTGAAGCTTTCTTT. This translates into CASSNCRTEAFF.

The chain combines TRBV28 with TRBJ2-5, with D possibly matching TRBD2 (7 bases). This CDR3 is 14 amino acids long. Germline CDR1 is MDHEN and CDR2 is SYDVKM. Trimming took off 5 bases at V and 7 bases at J, with 17 bases between the two ends. The CDR3 loop reads CASSPKGGGWTQYF. In DNA form, the CDR3 reads TGTGCCAGCAGTCCAAAAGGGGGGGGATGGACCCAGTACTTC. Full variable domain (remainder filled in from reference TRBV28 and TRBJ2-5): DVKVTQSSRYLVKRTGEKVFLECVQDMDHENMFWYRQDPGLGLRLIYFSYDVKMKEKGDIPEGYSVSREKKERFSLILESASTNQTSMYLCASSPKGGGWTQYFGPGTRLLVL.

About this clone: The germline gene is not matched at one end of the junction; a read error may be the cause. The chain recombines TRBV7-7 with TRBJ2-3; TRBD1 aligns across 8 bases. CDR1 SSHAT and CDR2 FNYEAQ come from the germline V gene (reference sequence). This CDR3 spans 14 amino acids. CDR3 nucleotide sequence: TGTGCTAGCAGCTACAGGGGGGGCACAGATACGCAGTATTTT. Translating gives CASSYRGGTDTQYF. Together with reference TRBV7-7 and TRBJ2-3, the CDR3 gives the full variable domain: GAGVSQSPRYKVTKRGQDVTLRCDPISSHATLYWYQQALGQGPEFLTYFNYEAQPDKSGLPSDRFSAERPEGSISTLTIQRTEQRDSAMYRCASSYRGGTDTQYFGPGTRLTVL.

The table lists this clone with a count of one. The rearrangement links TRBV7-2 to TRBJ2-5; TRBD2 matches 7 bases. V was clipped by 0 bases and J by 7 bases; unmatched bases: 8. The CDR3 is 15 amino acids. Germline V lookup: CDR1 SGHTA, CDR2 FQGNSA. CDR3 residues: CASSLAGGEGGTQYF. DNA for the CDR3: TGTGCCAGCAGCTTAGCGGGCGGGGAGGGCGGGACCCAGTACTTC.

The chain recombines TRBV7-3 with TRBJ2-5; TRBD2 aligns across 7 bases. Germline CDR1 and CDR2: SGHTA and FQGTGA. The V and J ends lost 5 bases and 5 bases, in that order; junction bases with no gene match: 11. The CDR3 has 15 residues. The CDR3 DNA reads TGTGCCAGCAGCCCATATGGGGGGGTTGAGGAGACCCAGTACTTC. It yields the protein CASSPYGGVEETQYF. The whole variable domain, filled in from reference TRBV7-3 and TRBJ2-5, reads GAGVSQTPSNKVTEKGKYVELRCDPISGHTALYWYRQSLGQGPEFLIYFQGTGAADDSGLPNDRFFAVRPEGSVSTLKIQRTERGDSAVYLCASSPYGGVEETQYFGPGTRLLVL.

This clone has just a few counts. The gene calls are TRBV10-1 and TRBJ1-1; D not resolved. Deletions cut 0 bases from V and 4 bases from J, with 9 bases between. The germline CDR1 and CDR2 sequences are WNHNN and SYGVQD (reference sequence). The CDR3 spans 14 residues. The CDR3 is CASSESTGSTEAFF. The CDR3 nucleotides are TGCGCCAGCAGTGAGTCGACTGGGAGCACTGAAGCTTTCTTT.

This clone was recorded a few times. The CDR3 DNA is TGTGCCAGCAGCACGGGACAGGGGAGTCAGCCCCAGCATTTT. Its protein is CASSTGQGSQPQHF. The V and J genes are TRBV5-6 and TRBJ1-5; TRBD1 aligns across 10 bases. Germline V lookup: CDR1 SGHDT, CDR2 YYEEEE. With V trimmed by 4 bases and J by 6 bases, 4 bases remained unmatched. This CDR3 comprises 14 residues. The whole variable domain, remainder taken from reference TRBV5-6 and TRBJ1-5, is DAGVTQSPTHLIKTRGQQVTLRCSPKSGHDTVSWYQQALGQGPQFIFQYYEEEERQRGNFPDRFSGHQFPNYSSELNVNALLLGDSALYLCASSTGQGSQPQHFGDGTRLSIL.

This clone was seen ten or more times. This chain links TRBV5-6 with TRBJ2-5, with D hard to call. Trimming shortened V by 4 bases and J by 5 bases, and 15 bases separated the two germline ends. Germline V gives CDR1 SGHDT, CDR2 YYEEEE. The CDR3 spans 14 residues. CDR3 DNA sequence: TGTGCCAGCAGCCAGATCACGACGAGGGAGACCCAGTACTTC. It is translated as CASSQITTRETQYF.

The V call is TRBV29-1, the J call TRBJ2-5; no firm D call. Trimming shortened V by 4 bases and J by 5 bases, and 8 bases separated the two germline ends. The CDR3 is 11 residues long. Looked up from germline, CDR1 is SQVTM and CDR2 is ANQGSEA. For the CDR3, the DNA is TGCAGCGTTGGATTACGGGAGACCCAGTACTTC. This gives the protein CSVGLRETQYF.